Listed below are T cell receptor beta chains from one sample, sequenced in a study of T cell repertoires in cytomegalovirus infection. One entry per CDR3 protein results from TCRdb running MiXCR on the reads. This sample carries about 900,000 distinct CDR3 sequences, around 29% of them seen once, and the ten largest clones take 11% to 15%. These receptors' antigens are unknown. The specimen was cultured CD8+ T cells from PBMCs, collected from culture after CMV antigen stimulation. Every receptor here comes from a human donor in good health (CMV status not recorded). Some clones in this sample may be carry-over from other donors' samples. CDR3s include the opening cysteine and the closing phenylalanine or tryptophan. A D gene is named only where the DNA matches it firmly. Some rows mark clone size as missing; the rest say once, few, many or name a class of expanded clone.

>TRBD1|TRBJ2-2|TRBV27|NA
TGTGCCAGCAGTTTTCATCCGACAGGGGGCGTTGAAGGGAACACCGGGGAGCTGTTTTTT
CASSFHPTGGVEGNTGELFF
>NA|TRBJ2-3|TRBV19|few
TGTGCCAGTAGTATTGGGGGACCAGATACGCAGTATTTT
CASSIGGPDTQYF
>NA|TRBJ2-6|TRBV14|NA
TGTGCCAGCAGCCAAGATTGGGGGCTGGCTGGGGCCAACGTCCTGACTTTC
CASSQDWGLAGANVLTF
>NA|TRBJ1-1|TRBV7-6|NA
TGTGCCAGCAGCAGAAGCCGTGAAGCTTTCTTT
CASSRSREAFF
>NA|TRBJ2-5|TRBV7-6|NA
TGTGCCAGCAGCCGGATTCAGGCTATTCGGGAGACCCAGTACTTC
CASSRIQAIRETQYF
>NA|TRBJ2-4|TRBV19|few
TGTGCCAGTAGTATTCGACTAGCCAAAAACATTCAGTACTTC
CASSIRLAKNIQYF
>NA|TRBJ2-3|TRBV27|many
TGTGCCACCCAAGAGGGGGGACGGAGGGCAGATACGCAGTATTTT
CATQEGGRRADTQYF
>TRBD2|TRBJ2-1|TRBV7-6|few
TGTGCCAGCAGCTTGCCTACTAGCGGGGGGGCCGAGAACGCTCAGGACTACAATGAGCAGTTCTTC
CASSLPTSGGAENAQDYNEQFF
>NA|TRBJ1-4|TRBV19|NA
TGTGCCAGTGGCCGCCTGGGGATGGGAGAAAAACTGTTTTTT
CASGRLGMGEKLFF
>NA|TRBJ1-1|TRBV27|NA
TGTGCCAGCAGTACCTTGACATCTGACACTGAAGCTTTCTTT
CASSTLTSDTEAFF
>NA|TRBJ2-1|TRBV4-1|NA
TGCGCCAGCAGCCAAGTTGGAGGGGGCGGTGAGCAGTTCTTC
CASSQVGGGGEQFF
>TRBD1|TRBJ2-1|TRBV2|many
TGTGCCAGCAGTGTGGGACAGCGCCTCAATGAGCAGTTCTTC
CASSVGQRLNEQFF
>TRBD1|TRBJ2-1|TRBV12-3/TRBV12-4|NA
TGTGCCAGCAATACAGGGGGTCCATACAATGAGCAGTTCTTC
CASNTGGPYNEQFF
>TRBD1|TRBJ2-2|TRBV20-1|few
TGCAGTGCTACCCTGACAGGGTACGCCGGGGAGCTGTTTTTT
CSATLTGYAGELFF
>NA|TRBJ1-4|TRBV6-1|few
TGTGCCAGCACCGGGGACGAAAAACTGTTTTTT
CASTGDEKLFF
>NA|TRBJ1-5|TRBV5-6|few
TGTGCCAGCAGCCATCAGGGCGTGGGACAGCCCCAGCATTTT
CASSHQGVGQPQHF
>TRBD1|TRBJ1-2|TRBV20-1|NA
TGCAGTGCTCCCCGACAGGGACGTGGCTACACCTTC
CSAPRQGRGYTF
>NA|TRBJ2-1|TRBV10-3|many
TGTGCCATCAGTGAATCGGCGGGACAGATCGACAATGAGCAGTTCTTC
CAISESAGQIDNEQFF
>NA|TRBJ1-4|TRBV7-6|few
TGTGCCAGCAGCCGTGAACCTGAAAAACTGTTTTTT
CASSREPEKLFF
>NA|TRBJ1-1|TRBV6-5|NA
TGTGCCAGCAGTCCTACGAACCTTATTGGGGACCGCCTCGGGGACACTGAAGCTTTCTTT
CASSPTNLIGDRLGDTEAFF
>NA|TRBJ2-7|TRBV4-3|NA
TGCGCCAGCAGCCAAGAACAGATAGGGGGCGAGCAGTACTTC
CASSQEQIGGEQYF
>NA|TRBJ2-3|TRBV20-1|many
TGCAGTGCTATGAGTAATACGCAGTATTTT
CSAMSNTQYF
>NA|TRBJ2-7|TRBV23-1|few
TGCGCCAGCAGTCAATCTTCGGACAGAACCTACGAGCAGTACTTC
CASSQSSDRTYEQYF
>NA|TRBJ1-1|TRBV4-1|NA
TGCGCCAGCAGCCAAGAGGAAAACACTGAAGCTTTCTTT
CASSQEENTEAFF
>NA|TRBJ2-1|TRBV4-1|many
TGCGCCAGCAGCCAAGATGGGAATGAGCAGTTCTTC
CASSQDGNEQFF
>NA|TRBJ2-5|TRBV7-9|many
TGTGCCAGCAGCCAAACGAACAGGGTGGAGTACTTC
CASSQTNRVEYF
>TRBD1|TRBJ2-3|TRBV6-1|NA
TGTGCCAGCGAAGCGACAGGGGAAGATACGCAGTATTTT
CASEATGEDTQYF
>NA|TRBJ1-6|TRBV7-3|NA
TGTGCCAGCAGCTCCCGGGGAGAGAGCTCCTATAATTCACCCCTCCACTTT
CASSSRGESSYNSPLHF
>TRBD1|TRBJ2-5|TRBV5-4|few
TGTGCCAGCAGCCCTGACAGGGCTCTGGAGACCCAGTACTTC
CASSPDRALETQYF
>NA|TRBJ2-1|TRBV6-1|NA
TGTGCCAGCAGTGAAATTGGAGGCACTAGCTCCTACAATGAGCAGTTCTTC
CASSEIGGTSSYNEQFF
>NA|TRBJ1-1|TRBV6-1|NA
TGTGCCAGCAGTGATGGTTCAAGGTACACTGAAGCTTTCTTT
CASSDGSRYTEAFF
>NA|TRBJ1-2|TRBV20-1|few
TGCAGTGCTTTTGTACAAGGGGATGGCTACACCTTC
CSAFVQGDGYTF
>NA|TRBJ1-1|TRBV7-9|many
TGTGCCAGCAGTTACCCGGATCGGACTGAAGCTTTCTTT
CASSYPDRTEAFF
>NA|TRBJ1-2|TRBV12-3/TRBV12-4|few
TGTGCCAGCAGTTTACGGAGGGCTGGCTACACCTTC
CASSLRRAGYTF
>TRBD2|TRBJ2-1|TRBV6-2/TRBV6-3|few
TGTGCCAGCAGTTACGTGACGGGGGGGCCAAATGAGCAGTTCTTC
CASSYVTGGPNEQFF
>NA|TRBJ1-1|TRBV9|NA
TGTGCCAGCAGCTCGCAAGACAGTCCCGAAGCTTTCTTT
CASSSQDSPEAFF
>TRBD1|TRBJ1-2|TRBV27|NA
TGTGCCAGCAGTCAAGGGACAGGGGCCTTCTATGGCTACACCTTC
CASSQGTGAFYGYTF
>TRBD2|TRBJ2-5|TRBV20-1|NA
TGCAGTGCCAGACTAGCGGGGGGGCAGGGAGAGACCCAGTACTTC
CSARLAGGQGETQYF
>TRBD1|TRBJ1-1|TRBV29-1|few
TGCAGCGCTTATAGGGACAGGGGGGGCACTGAAGCTTTCTTT
CSAYRDRGGTEAFF
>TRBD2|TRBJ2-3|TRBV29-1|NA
TGCAGCGTCGGGACTAGCGGGAGCACAGATACGCAGTATTTT
CSVGTSGSTDTQYF
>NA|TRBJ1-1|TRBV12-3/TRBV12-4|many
TGTGCCAGCAGTCGGACACTGAACACTGAAGCTTTCTTT
CASSRTLNTEAFF
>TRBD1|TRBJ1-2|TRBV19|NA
TGTGCCAGTAGTATTGACAGGGCGGACTATGGCTACACCTTC
CASSIDRADYGYTF
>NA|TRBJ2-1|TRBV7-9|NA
TGTGCCAGCAGCGTCCCCAACAGGGTATACAATGAGCAGTTCTTC
CASSVPNRVYNEQFF
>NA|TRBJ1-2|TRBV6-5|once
TGTGCCAGCAGCAGTACCGCCGACAGGTACTATGGCTACACCTTC
CASSSTADRYYGYTF
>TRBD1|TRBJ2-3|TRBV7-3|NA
TGTGCCAGCAGCCATCCGGGACAGGGGGCCGGCACAGATACGCAGTATTTT
CASSHPGQGAGTDTQYF
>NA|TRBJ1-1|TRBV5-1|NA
TGCGCCAGCCATCCAGAAACCATGAACACTGAAGCTTTCTTT
CASHPETMNTEAFF
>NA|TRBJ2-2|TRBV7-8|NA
TGTGCCAGCAGCCGATCGACAGGGACTAACACCGGGGAGCTGTTTTTT
CASSRSTGTNTGELFF
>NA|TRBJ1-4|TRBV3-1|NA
TGTGCCAGCAGCCAAGCGAAGGTCGTCGATGAAAAACTGTTTTTT
CASSQAKVVDEKLFF
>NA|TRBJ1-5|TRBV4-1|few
TGCGCCAGCAGCCAATTCAGGGAAGGTGGCAATCAGCCCCAGCATTTT
CASSQFREGGNQPQHF
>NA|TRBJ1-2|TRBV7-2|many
TGTGCCAGCAGCTTAGGAGGAGGGTGGAATAACTATGGCTACACCTTC
CASSLGGGWNNYGYTF
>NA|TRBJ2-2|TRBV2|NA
TGTGTCAGCAGGGAGGTAACCGGGGAGCTGTTTTTT
CVSREVTGELFF
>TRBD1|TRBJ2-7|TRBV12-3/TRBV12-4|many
TGTGCCAGCAGTTTAGCCGGGACAGGGGTCCTCTACGAGCAGTACTTC
CASSLAGTGVLYEQYF
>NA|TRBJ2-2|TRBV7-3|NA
TGTGCCAGCAGCTTATATTCGAACACCGGGGAGCTGTTTTTT
CASSLYSNTGELFF
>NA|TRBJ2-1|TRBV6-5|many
TGTGCCAGCAGTTACTTTGTGTACGGGAATGAGCAGTTCTTC
CASSYFVYGNEQFF
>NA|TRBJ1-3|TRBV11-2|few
TGTGCCAGCACTTGGGGAAACACCATATATTTT
CASTWGNTIYF